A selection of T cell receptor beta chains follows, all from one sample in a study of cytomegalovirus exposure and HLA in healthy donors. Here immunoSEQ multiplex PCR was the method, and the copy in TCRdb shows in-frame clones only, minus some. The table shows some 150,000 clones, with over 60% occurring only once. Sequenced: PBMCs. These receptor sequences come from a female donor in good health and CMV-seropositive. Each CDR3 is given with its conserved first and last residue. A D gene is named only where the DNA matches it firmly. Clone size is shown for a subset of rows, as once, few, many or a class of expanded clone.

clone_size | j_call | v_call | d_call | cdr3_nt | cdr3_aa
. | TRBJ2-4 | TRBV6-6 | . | TGTGCCAGCAGTAGTACAGGGCTCATTCAGTACTTC | CASSSTGLIQYF
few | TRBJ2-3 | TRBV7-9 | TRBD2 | TGTGCCAGCAGCACGAGTACCCCGGGACTAGCGGGGGGCACAGATACGCAGTATTTT | CASSTSTPGLAGGTDTQYF
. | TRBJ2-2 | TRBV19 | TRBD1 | TGTGCCAGTGGGACAGCGAACACCGGGGAGCTGTTTTTT | CASGTANTGELFF
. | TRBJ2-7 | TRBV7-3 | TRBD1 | TGTGCCAGCAGCCCAGGGGGACAGGGGGCCAACGAGCAGTACTTC | CASSPGGQGANEQYF
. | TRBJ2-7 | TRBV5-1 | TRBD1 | TGCGCCAGCAGCGCCGCAAGGACAGGGGGCAACGAGCAGTACTTC | CASSAARTGGNEQYF
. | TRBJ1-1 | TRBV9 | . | TGTGCCAGCAGCTCTAACGTTGCAGGGCAAGCTTTCTTT | CASSSNVAGQAFF
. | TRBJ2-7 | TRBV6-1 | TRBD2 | TGTGCCAGCAGTGACAGTCGACTAGCGGACTCCTACGAGCAGTACTTC | CASSDSRLADSYEQYF
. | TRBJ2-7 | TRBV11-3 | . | TGTGCCAGCAGTACGGGTAGGTCACCCTACGAGCAGTACTTC | CASSTGRSPYEQYF
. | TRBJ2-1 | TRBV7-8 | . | TGTGCCAGCAGCCTAGGGAGACAGACATACAATGAGCAGTTCTTC | CASSLGRQTYNEQFF
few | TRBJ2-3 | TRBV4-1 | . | TGCGCCAGCAGCCAAGCCCTGAGCGCTAGCACAGATACGCAGTATTTT | CASSQALSASTDTQYF
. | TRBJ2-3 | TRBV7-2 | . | TGTGCCAGCAGCACCGCGGTGTGGGGGGACAGCACAGATACGCAGTATTTT | CASSTAVWGDSTDTQYF
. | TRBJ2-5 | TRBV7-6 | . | TGTGCCAGCAGCGGGCCAGGGGCTGAGACCCAGTACTTC | CASSGPGAETQYF
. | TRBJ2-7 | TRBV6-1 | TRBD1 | TGTGCCAGCAGGACAGGGTCTACCTACGAGCAGTACTTC | CASRTGSTYEQYF
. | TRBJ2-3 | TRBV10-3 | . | TGTGCCATCAGTGAGTCGGGAGGCAGCACAGATACGCAGTATTTT | CAISESGGSTDTQYF
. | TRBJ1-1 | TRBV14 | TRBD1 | TGTGCCAGCAGCCGTTGGGACAGACAGAACACTGAAGCTTTCTTT | CASSRWDRQNTEAFF
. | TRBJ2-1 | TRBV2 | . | TGTGCCAGCTTGCGTTTAGGGGGAAATGAGCAGTTCTTC | CASLRLGGNEQFF
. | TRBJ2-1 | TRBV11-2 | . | TGTGCCAGCAGCTTAGTAAGCACACAGGGCGGCCCACGGAATGAGCAGTTCTTC | CASSLVSTQGGPRNEQFF
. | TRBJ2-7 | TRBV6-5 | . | TGTGCCAGCAAGCAAAAACGGGGAATCTACGAGCAGTACTTC | CASKQKRGIYEQYF
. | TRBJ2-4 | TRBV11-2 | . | TGTGCCAGCAGCCCGACAGTCGCCAAAAACATTCAGTACTTC | CASSPTVAKNIQYF
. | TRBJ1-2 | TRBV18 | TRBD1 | TGTGCCAGCTCACAAAGGACAGGGGAGGATGGCTACACCTTC | CASSQRTGEDGYTF
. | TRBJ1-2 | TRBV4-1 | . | TGCGCCAGCAGCCTACGTTCCGGGGTTATTGGGGTCGGCTACACCTTC | CASSLRSGVIGVGYTF
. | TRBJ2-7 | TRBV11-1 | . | TGTGCCAGCAGCTACGTGAGTACCTACGAGCAGTACTTC | CASSYVSTYEQYF
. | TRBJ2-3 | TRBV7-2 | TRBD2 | TGTGCCAGCAGCTTAAGACTAGCGGGAGCAGATACGCAGTATTTT | CASSLRLAGADTQYF
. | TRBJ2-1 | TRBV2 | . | TGTGCCAGCAGTGGGATCAAGGGACTCGGATTTGGTGAGCAGTTCTTC | CASSGIKGLGFGEQFF
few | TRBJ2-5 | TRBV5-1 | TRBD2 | TGCGCCAGCAGCTACCGGACTAGCGGGAGTCCCCCAGAGACCCAGTACTTC | CASSYRTSGSPPETQYF
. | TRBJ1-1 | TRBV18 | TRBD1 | TGTGCCAGCTCACCACCGAGACAGGGGGCTAACACTGAAGCTTTCTTT | CASSPPRQGANTEAFF